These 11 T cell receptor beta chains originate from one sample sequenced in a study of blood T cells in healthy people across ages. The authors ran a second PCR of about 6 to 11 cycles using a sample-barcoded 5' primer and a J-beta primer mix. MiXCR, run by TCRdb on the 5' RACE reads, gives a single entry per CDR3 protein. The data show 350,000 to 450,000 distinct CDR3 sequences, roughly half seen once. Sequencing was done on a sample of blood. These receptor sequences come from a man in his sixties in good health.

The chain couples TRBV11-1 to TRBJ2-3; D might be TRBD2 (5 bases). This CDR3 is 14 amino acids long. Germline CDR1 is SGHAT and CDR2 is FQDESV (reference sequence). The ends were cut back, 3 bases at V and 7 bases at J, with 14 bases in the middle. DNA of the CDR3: TGTGCCAGCAGCTTGGGAGAGGTTAGAAATACGCAGTATTTT. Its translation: CASSLGEVRNTQYF.

CDR3 in amino acids: CSVGTDSEAFF. CDR3 in DNA: TGCAGCGTTGGGACAGATTCTGAAGCTTTCTTT. The V call is TRBV29-1, the J call TRBJ1-1; possible D gene TRBD1, 6 bases. The V end was cut by 4 bases, the J end by 6 bases, with 9 bases between. The CDR3 length is 11 residues. In germline, CDR1 is SQVTM, CDR2 ANQGSEA. Complete variable domain (other parts from reference TRBV29-1 and TRBJ1-1): SAVISQKPSRDICQRGTSLTIQCQVDSQVTMMFWYRQQPGQSLTLIATANQGSEATYESGFVIDKFPISRPNLTFSTLTVSNMSPEDSSIYLCSVGTDSEAFFGQGTRLTVV.

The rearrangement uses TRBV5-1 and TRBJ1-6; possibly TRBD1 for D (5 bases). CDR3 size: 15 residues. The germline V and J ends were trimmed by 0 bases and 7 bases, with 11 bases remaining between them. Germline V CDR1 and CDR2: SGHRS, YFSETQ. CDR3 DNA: TGCGCCAGCAGCTTGGTGAGGGGCACCAATTCACCCCTCCACTTT. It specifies CASSLVRGTNSPLHF. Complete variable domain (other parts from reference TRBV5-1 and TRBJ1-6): KAGVTQTPRYLIKTRGQQVTLSCSPISGHRSVSWYQQTPGQGLQFLFEYFSETQRNKGNFPGRFSGRQFSNSRSEMNVSTLELGDSALYLCASSLVRGTNSPLHFGNGTRLTVT.

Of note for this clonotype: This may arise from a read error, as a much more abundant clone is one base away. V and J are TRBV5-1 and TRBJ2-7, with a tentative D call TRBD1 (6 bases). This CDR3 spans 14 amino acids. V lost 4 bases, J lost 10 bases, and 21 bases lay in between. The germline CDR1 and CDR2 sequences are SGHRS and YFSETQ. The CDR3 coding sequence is TGCGCCAGCAGCCACGGACAGCCTAAGGACGTTCAGTACTTC. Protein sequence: CASSHGQPKDVQYF.

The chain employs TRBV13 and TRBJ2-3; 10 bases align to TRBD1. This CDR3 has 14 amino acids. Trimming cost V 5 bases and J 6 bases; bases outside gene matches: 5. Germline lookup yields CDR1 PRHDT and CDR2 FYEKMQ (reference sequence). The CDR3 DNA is TGTGCCAGCAGCCTCGGACAGGGGGACGATACGCAGTATTTT. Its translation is CASSLGQGDDTQYF. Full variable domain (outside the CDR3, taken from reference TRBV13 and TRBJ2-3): AAGVIQSPRHLIKEKRETATLKCYPIPRHDTVYWYQQGPGQDPQFLISFYEKMQSDKGSIPDRFSAQQFSDYHSELNMSSLELGDSALYFCASSLGQGDDTQYFGPGTRLTVL.

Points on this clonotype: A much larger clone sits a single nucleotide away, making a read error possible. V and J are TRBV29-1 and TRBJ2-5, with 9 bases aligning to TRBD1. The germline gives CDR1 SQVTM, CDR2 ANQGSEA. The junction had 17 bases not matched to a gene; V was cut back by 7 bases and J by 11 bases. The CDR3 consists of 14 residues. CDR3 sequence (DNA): TGCAGCGGCTACAGGGGGCATTCCCACAATGAGCAGTACTTC. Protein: CSGYRGHSHNEQYF.

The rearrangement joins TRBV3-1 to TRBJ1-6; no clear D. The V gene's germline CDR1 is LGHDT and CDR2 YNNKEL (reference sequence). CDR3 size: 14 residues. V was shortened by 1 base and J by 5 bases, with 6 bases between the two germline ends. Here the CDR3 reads CASSQGQDNSPLHF. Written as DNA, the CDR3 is TGTGCCAGCAGCCAAGGTCAGGATAATTCACCCCTCCACTTT.

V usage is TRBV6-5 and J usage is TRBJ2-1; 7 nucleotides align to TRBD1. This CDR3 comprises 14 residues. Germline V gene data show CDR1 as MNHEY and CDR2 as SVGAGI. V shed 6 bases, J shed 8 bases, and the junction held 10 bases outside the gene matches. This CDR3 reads CASRGDSVGYEQFF. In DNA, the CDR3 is TGTGCCAGCAGGGGGGACAGTGTAGGGTATGAGCAGTTCTTC.

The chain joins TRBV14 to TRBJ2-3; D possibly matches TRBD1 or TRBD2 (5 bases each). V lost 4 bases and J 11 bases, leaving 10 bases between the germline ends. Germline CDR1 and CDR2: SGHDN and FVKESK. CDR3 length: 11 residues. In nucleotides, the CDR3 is TGTGCCAGCAGCCGGGGGAGTTGGCAGTATTTT. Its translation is CASSRGSWQYF.

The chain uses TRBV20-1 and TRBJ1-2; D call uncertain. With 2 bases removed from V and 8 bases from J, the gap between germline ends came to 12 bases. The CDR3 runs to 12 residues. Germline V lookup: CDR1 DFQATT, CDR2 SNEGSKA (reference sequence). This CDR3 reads CSARSPDRGYTF. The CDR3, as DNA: TGCAGTGCTAGATCCCCCGATCGGGGCTACACCTTC.

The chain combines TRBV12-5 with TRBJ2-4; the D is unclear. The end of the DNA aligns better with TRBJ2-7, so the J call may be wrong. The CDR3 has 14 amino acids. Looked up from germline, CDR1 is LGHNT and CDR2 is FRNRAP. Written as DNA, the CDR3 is TGTGCTAGTGGTTCCTCCCCCGTAACTTACGAGCAGTACTTC. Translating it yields CASGSSPVTYEQYF.